This T cell receptor (beta chain) was captured in a study of blood T cell repertoires in COVID-19. About the study: Sites across the United States, Italy and Spain contributed samples from acute and convalescent COVID-19.

The assay was immunoSEQ multiplex PCR, and TCRdb's table has in-frame clones only and misses some. This sample has 150,000 or so clones, with around four fifths found just once. The germline gives CDR1 KGHSH, CDR2 LQKENI. The V end was cut by 0 bases, the J end by 4 bases, with 13 bases between. The CDR3 has 16 residues. Allocation to cohorts depended on clinical history reported by the participants. V is TRBV18 and J is TRBJ1-3; no clear D. Sequenced sample: PBMCs or T cells enriched from blood (not recorded which). This clonotype was sampled from a woman aged 45-65 years who had recovered from COVID-19. The CDR3: CASSPPGRRGGNTIYF. CDR3 in DNA: TGTGCCAGCTCACCACCGGGGAGACGAGGCGGAAACACCATATATTTT.